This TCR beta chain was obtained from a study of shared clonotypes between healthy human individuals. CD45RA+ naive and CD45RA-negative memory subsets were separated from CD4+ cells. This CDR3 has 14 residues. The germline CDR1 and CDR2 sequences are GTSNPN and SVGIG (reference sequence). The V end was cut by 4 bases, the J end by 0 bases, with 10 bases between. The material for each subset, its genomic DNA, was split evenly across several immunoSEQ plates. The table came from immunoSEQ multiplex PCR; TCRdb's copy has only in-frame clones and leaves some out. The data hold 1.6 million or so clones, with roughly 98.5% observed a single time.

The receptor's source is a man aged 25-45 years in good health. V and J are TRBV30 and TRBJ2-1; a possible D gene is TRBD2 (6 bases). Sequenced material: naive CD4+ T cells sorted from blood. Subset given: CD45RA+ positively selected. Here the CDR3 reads CAWMGGDSYNEQFF. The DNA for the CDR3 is TGTGCCTGGATGGGGGGAGACTCCTACAATGAGCAGTTCTTC.